The rows below give T cell receptor beta chains drawn from one sample of a study of monozygotic twins with inflammatory bowel disease. TCRdb reprocessed the 5' RACE reads, keeping one entry per CDR3 protein, no DNA. Its clone listing holds 400,000 to 500,000 distinct CDR3 sequences. The sequenced sample consisted of blood. These receptors were taken from a human donor with ulcerative colitis or Crohn's disease, or a healthy co-twin of an affected twin (not recorded which). The CDR3 runs from the conserved cysteine through the conserved F or W. The order of the fields is V gene, CDR3 length, J gene, CDR3 protein.

v_gene: TRBV4-2
len: 14
j_gene: TRBJ1-2
CDR3aa: CASSQSGTGRGYTF

v_gene: TRBV5-1
len: 14
j_gene: TRBJ1-2
CDR3aa: CASSPGQLNYGYTF

v_gene: TRBV7-2
len: 12
j_gene: TRBJ2-7
CDR3aa: CASTLYAYEQYF

v_gene: TRBV5-1
len: 15
j_gene: TRBJ2-3
CDR3aa: CASSPPGLAYDTQYF

v_gene: TRBV14
len: 17
j_gene: TRBJ1-1
CDR3aa: CASSQNRGSRRNTEAFF

v_gene: TRBV6-5
len: 17
j_gene: TRBJ2-1
CDR3aa: CASSYSPSGSSYNEQFF

v_gene: TRBV11-2
len: 18
j_gene: TRBJ2-1
CDR3aa: CASSLSSRAAGGNNEQFF

v_gene: TRBV24-1
len: 15
j_gene: TRBJ1-2
CDR3aa: CATSDPGQGHYGYTF

v_gene: TRBV7-2
len: 16
j_gene: TRBJ2-1
CDR3aa: CASSLRRGGLYNEQFF

v_gene: TRBV7-2
len: 15
j_gene: TRBJ2-4
CDR3aa: CASSLGPRTSDIQYF

v_gene: TRBV28
len: 14
j_gene: TRBJ2-2
CDR3aa: CASRSDTNTGELFF

v_gene: TRBV12-3/TRBV12-4
len: 17
j_gene: TRBJ2-7
CDR3aa: CASSFIQVWREDYEQYF

v_gene: TRBV3-1
len: 13
j_gene: TRBJ2-1
CDR3aa: CASRETRNNEQFF

v_gene: TRBV11-2
len: 16
j_gene: TRBJ1-4
CDR3aa: CASSPGGDRLNEKLFF

v_gene: TRBV28
len: 16
j_gene: TRBJ1-4
CDR3aa: CASSPHSGTGVEKLFF

v_gene: TRBV2
len: 14
j_gene: TRBJ2-1
CDR3aa: CASSEKANYNEQFF

v_gene: TRBV3-1
len: 15
j_gene: TRBJ2-5
CDR3aa: CASSQGGQGRETQYF

v_gene: TRBV5-5
len: 14
j_gene: TRBJ2-7
CDR3aa: CASSVAGRVHEQYF

v_gene: TRBV14
len: 13
j_gene: TRBJ1-2
CDR3aa: CASSQVRHYGYTF

v_gene: TRBV12-3/TRBV12-4
len: 14
j_gene: TRBJ1-1
CDR3aa: CASSLETGRTEAFF

v_gene: TRBV6-5
len: 14
j_gene: TRBJ2-2
CDR3aa: CASSYGGHGGELFF

v_gene: TRBV11-2
len: 13
j_gene: TRBJ2-5
CDR3aa: CASSLPSGKTQYF